The table lists the clone carrying this TCR beta chain with a count of one. The data stem from a study of blood T cell repertoires in COVID-19. Overall study: Researchers got acute and convalescent COVID-19 samples from the United States, Italy and Spain. In each case, the material was cDNA or gDNA derived from T cells, B-cell-depleted T cells, or PBMCs.

This CDR3 spans 15 amino acids. J was trimmed by 2 bases and V by 0 bases; bases with no gene match: 0. Germline-derived CDR1 and CDR2 are SGHAT and FQNNGV. The table came from immunoSEQ multiplex PCR; TCRdb's copy has only in-frame clones and leaves some out. Of more than 110,000 clones in the sample, 65% to 90% are singletons; the top ten hold 2.5% to 3.5%. The sample taken for sequencing was peripheral blood. The sequence derives from a man aged 50 or older with acute or convalescent COVID-19. The chain carries TRBV11-2 and TRBJ1-5; 8 nucleotides line up with TRBD1. DNA for the CDR3: TGTGCCAGCAGCTTAGAACAGGGGGGCAATCAGCCCCAGCATTTT. Its protein product is CASSLEQGGNQPQHF.